These 12 T cell receptor beta chains originate from one sample sequenced in a study of shared clonotypes between healthy human individuals. Clones were read by immunoSEQ multiplex PCR, and TCRdb kept only the in-frame ones, dropping some. The sample records approximately 1.1 million clones, more than 75% being singletons. The sequenced sample was memory CD4+ T cells from PBMCs. Regarding subset: CD45RA-negative fraction. Receptor source: a young man in good health. Some clones in this sample may be carry-over from other donors' samples.

The chain couples TRBV27 to TRBJ1-2; D is uncertain. The V end was cut by 7 bases, the J end by 6 bases, with 12 bases between. The CDR3 is 12 amino acids. Looked up from germline, CDR1 is MNHEY and CDR2 is SMNVEV (reference sequence). The CDR3 nucleotides read TGTGCCAGCAAACACAGCGTTAATGGCTACACCTTC. Translation gives CASKHSVNGYTF.

The chain couples TRBV25-1 to TRBJ2-1, with 9 bases identical to TRBD2. Germline V CDR1 and CDR2: MGHDK, SYGVNS. Unmatched junction bases numbered 0, after V lost 6 bases and J lost 0 bases. This CDR3 contains 14 residues. CDR3 amino acids: CASRLAGSYNEQFF. The CDR3 DNA reads TGTGCCAGCAGACTAGCGGGCTCCTACAATGAGCAGTTCTTC.

A word on this clone: A far larger clone differs by one base, so this is likely a read error. The chain recombines TRBV6-5 with TRBJ2-7; D unclear. V lost 8 bases to trimming and J lost 2 bases, with 16 bases between them. The CDR3 spans 14 residues. Germline loops: CDR1 MNHEY, CDR2 SVGAGI. CDR3 nucleotides: TGTGCCAGCTTCGGCTGGGGAAACGCCTACGAGCAGTACTTC. This gives the protein CASFGWGNAYEQYF.

Comment on this clone: The same CDR3 can be traced to other DNA sequences in this sample. The rearrangement joins TRBV5-1 to TRBJ2-3; D remains unclear. Trimming pared 2 bases from V and 2 bases from J, leaving 6 bases between. CDR3 length: 13 amino acids. CDR1 and CDR2 from the germline V gene are SGHRS and YFSETQ. In DNA form, the CDR3 reads TGCGCCAGCAGCTTTGACACCACAGATACGCAGTATTTT. Protein: CASSFDTTDTQYF.

In its sample, this clone was seen a few times. V and J are TRBV23-1 and TRBJ2-1; D gene uncertain. TRBV23-1 is filed as an ORF, its function uncertain. The V and J ends lost 1 base and 0 bases respectively, with 10 bases between them. This CDR3 comprises 16 residues. The CDR3: CASSQCVAGSYNEQFF. The CDR3 nucleotides are TGCGCCAGCAGTCAATGCGTAGCAGGCTCCTACAATGAGCAGTTCTTC.

This chain connects TRBV20-1 to TRBJ1-2; D gene unclear. CDR1 and CDR2 from the germline V gene are DFQATT and SNEGSKA (reference sequence). With 6 bases removed from V and 12 bases from J, the gap between germline ends came to 17 bases. This CDR3 region has 11 residues. CDR3: CSALEDVGDTF. Written as DNA, the CDR3 is TGCAGTGCCTTGGAGGACGTCGGGGACACCTTC.

This clone has a single count. V gene TRBV27 combines with J gene TRBJ2-5; D unclear. V lost 0 bases and J 4 bases, leaving 12 bases between the germline ends. This CDR3 is 15 amino acids long. CDR1 and CDR2 from the germline V gene are MNHEY and SMNVEV (reference sequence). CDR3 sequence: CASSLSIGVAETQYF. The CDR3 DNA is TGTGCCAGCAGTTTATCGATAGGTGTAGCAGAGACCCAGTACTTC.

Notes on this clone: The sample holds other DNA sequences that translate to the same CDR3. The chain carries TRBV6-5 and TRBJ1-2, with 9 bases that match TRBD1. The CDR3 sequence is 13 residues long. The germline V gene encodes CDR1 MNHEY and CDR2 SVGAGI. Losses at the gene ends were 4 bases for V and 8 bases for J; bases not matched to a gene: 5. CDR3 in DNA: TGTGCCAGCAGTTCCGGGACAGGGCGAGGCTACACCTTC. Translation gives CASSSGTGRGYTF.

This clone was detected a few times. The gene calls are TRBV27 and TRBJ1-3; D uncertain. CDR3 length: 14 residues. V shed 6 bases and J shed 0 bases, with 9 bases lying between them. The germline V gene encodes CDR1 MNHEY and CDR2 SMNVEV (reference sequence). The CDR3 sequence: CASRDGNSGNTIYF. CDR3 DNA: TGTGCCAGCAGGGACGGAAACTCTGGAAACACCATATATTTT.

The genes are TRBV5-1 and TRBJ2-1; 12 bases are shared with TRBD2. The CDR3 loop spans 17 amino acids. Germline values: CDR1 SGHRS, CDR2 YFSETQ. V dropped 0 bases and J dropped 4; count of bases not matched to a gene: 5. The CDR3 loop is CASSLVLAGGYYNEQFF. The CDR3 coding sequence is TGCGCCAGCAGCTTGGTACTAGCGGGAGGATATTACAATGAGCAGTTCTTC.

The chain uses TRBV30 and TRBJ1-2; D ambiguous. V dropped 1 base and J dropped 4 bases, with 7 bases sitting between them. The CDR3 sequence is 12 residues long. Germline values: CDR1 GTSNPN, CDR2 SVGIG (reference sequence). As DNA, the CDR3 is TGTGCCTGGAGTGCAGGTCCCTATGGCTACACCTTC. This encodes CAWSAGPYGYTF. Drawing the rest from reference TRBV30 and TRBJ1-2, the complete variable domain is SQTIHQWPATLVQPVGSPLSLECTVEGTSNPNLYWYRQAAGRGLQLLFYSVGIGQISSEVPQNLSASRPQDRQFILSSKKLLLSDSGFYLCAWSAGPYGYTFGSGTRLTVV.

The chain is built from TRBV4-1 and TRBJ2-1; 10 nucleotides agree with TRBD1. Germline-derived CDR1 and CDR2 are MGHRA and YSYEKL. The CDR3 spans 15 residues. J was trimmed by 5 bases and V by 6 bases; bases with no gene match: 7. The CDR3 loop is CASSLGQGLDNEQFF. CDR3 nucleotides: TGCGCCAGCAGTCTGGGACAGGGGCTTGACAATGAGCAGTTCTTC.